The T cell receptor beta chain under discussion was sequenced for a study of cytomegalovirus exposure and HLA in healthy donors. On this clone: Its antigen is unknown.

It was with 60 Vbeta and 13 Jbeta primers that the PCR ran. Methods used by the authors: In a later analysis, approximately 73 million unique TCR beta chains included roughly 11 million shared by two or more donors. Only in-frame clones appear in the TCRdb table, and some are missing; sequencing was by immunoSEQ multiplex PCR. That table gives V, J and clone size, and the DNA gave D and trimming. In the table there are 97,000 or so clones, approximately 87% of which are singletons. Study-level results: Prior analysis indicated that the majority of TCR beta V segments exhibited productivity approximately 87% or approximately 30% of the time. Within a later analysis, the majority of CMV-associated TCR beta chains appeared HLA-restricted.

With V trimmed by 5 bases and J by 3 bases, 3 bases remained unmatched. Germline-derived CDR1 and CDR2 are SQVTM and ANQGSEA. This CDR3 is 14 amino acids long. The sequence was collected from a man aged 35 to 55 in good health and CMV-seronegative. The source material was PBMCs. V is TRBV29-1 and J is TRBJ2-2; 10 bases line up with TRBD1. The CDR3 is CSVRDRGYTGELFF. The CDR3 DNA is TGCAGCGTTAGGGACAGGGGCTACACCGGGGAGCTGTTTTTT.